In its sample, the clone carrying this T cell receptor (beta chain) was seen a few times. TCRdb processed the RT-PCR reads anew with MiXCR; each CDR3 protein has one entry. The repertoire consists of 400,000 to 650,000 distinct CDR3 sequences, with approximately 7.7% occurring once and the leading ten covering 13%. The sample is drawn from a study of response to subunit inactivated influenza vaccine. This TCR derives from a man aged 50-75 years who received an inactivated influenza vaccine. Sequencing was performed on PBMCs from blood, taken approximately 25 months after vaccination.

CDR3 bases: TGCAGTGCTAGAGATAGGACCATCCCCGGGGAGCTGTTTTTT. Translated, it gives CSARDRTIPGELFF. The V call is TRBV20-1, the J call TRBJ2-2; D gene unclear. Trimming removed 0 bases from V and 6 bases from J, with 11 bases in between. This CDR3 contains 14 residues. Looked up from germline, CDR1 is DFQATT and CDR2 is SNEGSKA (reference sequence).